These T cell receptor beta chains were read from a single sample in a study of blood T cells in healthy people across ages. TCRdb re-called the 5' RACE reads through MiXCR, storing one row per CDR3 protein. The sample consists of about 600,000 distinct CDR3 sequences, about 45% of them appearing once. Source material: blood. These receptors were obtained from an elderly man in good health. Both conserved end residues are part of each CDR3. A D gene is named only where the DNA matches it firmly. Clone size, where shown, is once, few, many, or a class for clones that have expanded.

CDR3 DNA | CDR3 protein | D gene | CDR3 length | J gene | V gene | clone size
TGCAGTGCTAGAGCCCGGAAAGAGGAGCGGGGGATAGCCAAAAACATTCAGTACTTC | CSARARKEERGIAKNIQYF | TRBD2 | 19 | TRBJ2-4 | TRBV20-1 | -
TGCGCCAGCAGCTTGGACAGGCTAGCGGGAGGCAATGAGCAGTTCTTC | CASSLDRLAGGNEQFF | TRBD2 | 16 | TRBJ2-1 | TRBV5-1 | few
TGTGCCAGCAGTGTTGAGACAGGACCCTACGAGCAGTACTTC | CASSVETGPYEQYF | - | 14 | TRBJ2-7 | TRBV2 | once
TGCAGTGCGAGGACAGGGGACGAGCAGTACTTC | CSARTGDEQYF | TRBD1 | 11 | TRBJ2-7 | TRBV20-1 | many
TGTGCCAGCAGCCAGAGCGCCTGGACAAGGGTTTACGAGCAGTACTTC | CASSQSAWTRVYEQYF | - | 16 | TRBJ2-7 | TRBV7-2 | few
TGTGCCAGCAGCTTCAGGGGACAGGGTCACCCCCTCCACTTT | CASSFRGQGHPLHF | TRBD1 | 14 | TRBJ1-6 | TRBV7-2 | few
TGTGCCATCAGTGAGGCCAGGGGCGAGGGCAATGAGCAGTTCTTC | CAISEARGEGNEQFF | - | 15 | TRBJ2-1 | TRBV10-3 | -
TGTGCCAGCGGGGGAGCACCATACAATGAGCAGTTCTTC | CASGGAPYNEQFF | - | 13 | TRBJ2-1 | TRBV6-5 | few
TGCAGTGTATCCAGGGGCGATGGCTACACCTTC | CSVSRGDGYTF | - | 11 | TRBJ1-2 | TRBV20-1 | -
TGTGCCATTAGAGGACAATCCCAAGAGACCCAGTACTTC | CAIRGQSQETQYF | - | 13 | TRBJ2-5 | TRBV10-3 | -
TGTGCCAGCAACAGGGGATACACCGGGGAGCTGTTTTTT | CASNRGYTGELFF | TRBD1 | 13 | TRBJ2-2 | TRBV2 | -
TGCAGTGCTAGAGAGGGGGGACTAGCGGCCACCTACGAGCAGTACTTC | CSAREGGLAATYEQYF | TRBD2 | 16 | TRBJ2-7 | TRBV20-1 | few
TGTGCCAGCAGCCAGGCCCGCAGGAGCGAGCAGTACTTC | CASSQARRSEQYF | - | 13 | TRBJ2-7 | TRBV16 | -
TGTGCCAGCAGTACCCCGGGACTAGGGGAGCAGTTCTTC | CASSTPGLGEQFF | TRBD2 | 13 | TRBJ2-1 | TRBV6-6 | many
TGTGCCAGCAGCCAAGCTAGCGGGGTCGATGAGCAGTTCTTC | CASSQASGVDEQFF | TRBD2 | 14 | TRBJ2-1 | TRBV3-1 | -
TGTGCCAGCGGAACCCCAGGGTTTTACAATGAGCAGTTCTTC | CASGTPGFYNEQFF | - | 14 | TRBJ2-1 | TRBV5-5 | -
TGTGCCAGCAGCGTTGCGGGGACGAACACCGGGGAGCTGTTTTTT | CASSVAGTNTGELFF | - | 15 | TRBJ2-2 | TRBV9 | -